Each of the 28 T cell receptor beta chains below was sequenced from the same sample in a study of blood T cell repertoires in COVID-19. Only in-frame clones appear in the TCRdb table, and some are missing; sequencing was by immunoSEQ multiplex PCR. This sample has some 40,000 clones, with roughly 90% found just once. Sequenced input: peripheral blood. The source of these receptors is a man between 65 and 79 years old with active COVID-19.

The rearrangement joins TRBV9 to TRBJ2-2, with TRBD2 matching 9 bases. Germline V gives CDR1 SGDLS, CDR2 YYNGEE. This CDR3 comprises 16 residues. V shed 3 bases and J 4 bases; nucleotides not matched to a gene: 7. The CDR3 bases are TGTGCCAGCAGCGAGACGACTAGCGGCCTCACCGGGGAGCTGTTTTTT. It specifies CASSETTSGLTGELFF. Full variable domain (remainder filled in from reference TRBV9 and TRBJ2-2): DSGVTQTPKHLITATGQRVTLRCSPRSGDLSVYWYQQSLDQGLQFLIQYYNGEERAKGNILERFSAQQFPDLHSELNLSSLELGDSALYFCASSETTSGLTGELFFGEGSRLTVL.

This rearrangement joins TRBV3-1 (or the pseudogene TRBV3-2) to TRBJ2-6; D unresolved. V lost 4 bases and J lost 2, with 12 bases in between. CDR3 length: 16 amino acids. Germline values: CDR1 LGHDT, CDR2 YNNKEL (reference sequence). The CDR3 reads CASSRNARAGANVLTF. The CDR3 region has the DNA TGTGCCAGCAGCCGAAATGCCCGGGCTGGGGCCAACGTCCTGACTTTC.

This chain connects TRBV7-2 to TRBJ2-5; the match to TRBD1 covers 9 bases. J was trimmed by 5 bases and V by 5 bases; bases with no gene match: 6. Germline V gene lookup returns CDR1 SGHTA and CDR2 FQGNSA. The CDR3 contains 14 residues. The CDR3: CASSQNRGLETQYF. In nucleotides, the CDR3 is TGTGCCAGCAGCCAGAACAGGGGGCTTGAGACCCAGTACTTC.

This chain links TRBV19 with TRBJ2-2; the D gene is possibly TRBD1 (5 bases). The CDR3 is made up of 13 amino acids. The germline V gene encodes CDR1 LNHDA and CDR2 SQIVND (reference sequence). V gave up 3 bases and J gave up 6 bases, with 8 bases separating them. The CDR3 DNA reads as TGTGCCAGTAGTATCTCCAGGGCCGGGGAGCTGTTTTTT. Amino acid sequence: CASSISRAGELFF. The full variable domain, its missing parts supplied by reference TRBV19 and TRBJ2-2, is DGGITQSPKYLFRKEGQNVTLSCEQNLNHDAMYWYRQDPGQGLRLIYYSQIVNDFQKGDIAEGYSVSREKKESFPLTVTSAQKNPTAFYLCASSISRAGELFFGEGSRLTVL.

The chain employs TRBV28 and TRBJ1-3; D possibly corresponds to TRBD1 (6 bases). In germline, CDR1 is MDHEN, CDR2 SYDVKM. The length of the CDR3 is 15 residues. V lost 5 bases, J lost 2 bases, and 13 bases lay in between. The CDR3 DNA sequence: TGTGCCAGCAGTCCCTTGGGGGGGCCTGGAAACACCATATATTTT. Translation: CASSPLGGPGNTIYF. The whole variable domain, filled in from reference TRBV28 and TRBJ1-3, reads DVKVTQSSRYLVKRTGEKVFLECVQDMDHENMFWYRQDPGLGLRLIYFSYDVKMKEKGDIPEGYSVSREKKERFSLILESASTNQTSMYLCASSPLGGPGNTIYFGEGSWLTVV.

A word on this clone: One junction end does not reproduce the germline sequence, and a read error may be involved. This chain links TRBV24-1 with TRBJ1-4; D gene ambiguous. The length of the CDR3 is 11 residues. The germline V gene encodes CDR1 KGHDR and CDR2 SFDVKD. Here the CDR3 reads CATSDLGQDLF. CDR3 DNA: TGTGCCACCAGTGATTTGGGGCAAGACCTTTTT.

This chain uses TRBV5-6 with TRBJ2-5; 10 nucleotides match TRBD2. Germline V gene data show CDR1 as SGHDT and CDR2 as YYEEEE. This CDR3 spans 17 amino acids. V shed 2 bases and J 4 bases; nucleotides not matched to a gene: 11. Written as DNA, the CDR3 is TGTGCCAGCAGCTTCCCCGAACATGGACTAGCGGTAGAGACCCAGTACTTC. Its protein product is CASSFPEHGLAVETQYF.

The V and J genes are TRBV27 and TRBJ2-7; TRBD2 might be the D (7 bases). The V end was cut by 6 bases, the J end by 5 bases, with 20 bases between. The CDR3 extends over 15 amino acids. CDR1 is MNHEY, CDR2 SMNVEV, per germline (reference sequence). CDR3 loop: CASSRAGQPYHEQYF. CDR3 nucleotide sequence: TGTGCCAGCAGCCGAGCGGGACAACCCTATCACGAGCAGTACTTC.

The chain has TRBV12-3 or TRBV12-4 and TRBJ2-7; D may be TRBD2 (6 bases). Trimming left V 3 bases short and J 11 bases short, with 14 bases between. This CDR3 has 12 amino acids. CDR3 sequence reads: CASSFGGAAKYF. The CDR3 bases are TGTGCCAGCAGTTTCGGGGGTGCAGCCAAGTACTTC.

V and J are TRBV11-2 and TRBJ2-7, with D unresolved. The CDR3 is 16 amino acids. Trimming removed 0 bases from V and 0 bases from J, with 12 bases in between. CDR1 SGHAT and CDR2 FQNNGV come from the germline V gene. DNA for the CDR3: TGTGCCAGCAGCTTAGAAGGAGAGCCTATCTCCTACGAGCAGTACTTC. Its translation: CASSLEGEPISYEQYF.

The CDR3 region has the DNA TGCGCCAGCAGTCAACCTCCGACTAGCGGGAGGGTCCGGGAGACCCAGTACTTC. Translating gives CASSQPPTSGRVRETQYF. The gene calls are TRBV23-1 and TRBJ2-5; 14 bases map to TRBD2. TRBV23-1 is an ORF; its function is uncertain. Losses at the gene ends were 2 bases for V and 5 bases for J; bases not matched to a gene: 10. The CDR3 spans 18 residues.

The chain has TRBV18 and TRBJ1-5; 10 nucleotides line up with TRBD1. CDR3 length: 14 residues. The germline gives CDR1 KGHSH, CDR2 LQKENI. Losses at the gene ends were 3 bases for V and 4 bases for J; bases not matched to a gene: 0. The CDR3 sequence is CASSPGQGNQPQHF. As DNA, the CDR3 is TGTGCCAGCTCACCGGGACAGGGGAATCAGCCCCAGCATTTT. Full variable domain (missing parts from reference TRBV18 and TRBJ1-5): NAGVMQNPRHLVRRRGQEARLRCSPMKGHSHVYWYRQLPEEGLKFMVYLQKENIIDESGMPKERFSAEFPKEGPSILRIQQVVRGDSAAYFCASSPGQGNQPQHFGDGTRLSIL.

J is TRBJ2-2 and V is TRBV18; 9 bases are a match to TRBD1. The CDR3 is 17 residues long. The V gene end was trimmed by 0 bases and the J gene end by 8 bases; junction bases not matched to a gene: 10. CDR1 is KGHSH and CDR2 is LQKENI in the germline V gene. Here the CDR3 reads CASSPPAGTGNVGELFF. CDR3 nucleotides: TGTGCCAGCTCACCACCTGCCGGGACAGGGAATGTTGGGGAGCTGTTTTTT. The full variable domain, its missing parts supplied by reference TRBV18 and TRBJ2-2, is NAGVMQNPRHLVRRRGQEARLRCSPMKGHSHVYWYRQLPEEGLKFMVYLQKENIIDESGMPKERFSAEFPKEGPSILRIQQVVRGDSAAYFCASSPPAGTGNVGELFFGEGSRLTVL.

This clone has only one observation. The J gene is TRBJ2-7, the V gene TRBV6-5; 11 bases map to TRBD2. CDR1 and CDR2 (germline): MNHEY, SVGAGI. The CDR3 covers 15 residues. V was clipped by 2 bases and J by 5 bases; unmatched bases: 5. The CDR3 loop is CASSYLGLAGDEQYF. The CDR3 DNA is TGTGCCAGCAGTTACCTCGGACTAGCGGGTGACGAGCAGTACTTC.

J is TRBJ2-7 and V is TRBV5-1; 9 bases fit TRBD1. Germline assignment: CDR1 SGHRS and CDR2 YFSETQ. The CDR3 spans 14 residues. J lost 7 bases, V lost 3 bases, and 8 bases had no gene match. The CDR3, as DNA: TGCGCCAGCAGCTGGGGGACAGGGCCGGGGGAGCAGTACTTC. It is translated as CASSWGTGPGEQYF.

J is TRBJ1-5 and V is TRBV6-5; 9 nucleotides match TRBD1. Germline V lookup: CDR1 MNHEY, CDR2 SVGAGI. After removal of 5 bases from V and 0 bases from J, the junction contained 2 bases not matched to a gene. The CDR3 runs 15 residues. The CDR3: CASSPDRGSNQPQHF. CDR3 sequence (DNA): TGTGCCAGCAGTCCGGACAGGGGTAGCAATCAGCCCCAGCATTTT.

CDR3 nucleotide sequence: TGTGCCAGCAGCGTAGGGCCCCTCGCCTACGAGCAGTACTTC. This gives the protein CASSVGPLAYEQYF. V gene TRBV9 combines with J gene TRBJ2-7; D remains unclear. CDR3 length: 14 residues. Trimming left V 0 bases short and J 2 bases short, with 9 bases between. Germline V lookup: CDR1 SGDLS, CDR2 YYNGEE.

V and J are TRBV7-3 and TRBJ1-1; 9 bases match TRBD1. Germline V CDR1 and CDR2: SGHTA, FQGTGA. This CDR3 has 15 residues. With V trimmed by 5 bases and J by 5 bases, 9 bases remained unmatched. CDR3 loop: CASSPTGQGWTEAFF. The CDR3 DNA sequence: TGTGCCAGCAGCCCTACCGGACAGGGGTGGACTGAAGCTTTCTTT.

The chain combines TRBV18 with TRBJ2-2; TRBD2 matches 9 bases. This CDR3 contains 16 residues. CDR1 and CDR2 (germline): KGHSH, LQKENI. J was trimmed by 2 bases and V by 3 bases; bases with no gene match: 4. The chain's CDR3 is CASSPTSGLNTGELFF. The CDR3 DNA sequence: TGTGCCAGCTCACCGACTAGCGGATTAAACACCGGGGAGCTGTTTTTT.

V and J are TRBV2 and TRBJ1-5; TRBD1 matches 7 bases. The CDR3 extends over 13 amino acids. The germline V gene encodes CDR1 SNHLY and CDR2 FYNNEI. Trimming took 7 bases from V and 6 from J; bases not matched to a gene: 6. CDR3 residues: CASIRQGGQPQHF. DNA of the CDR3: TGTGCCAGCATACGACAGGGCGGTCAGCCCCAGCATTTT.

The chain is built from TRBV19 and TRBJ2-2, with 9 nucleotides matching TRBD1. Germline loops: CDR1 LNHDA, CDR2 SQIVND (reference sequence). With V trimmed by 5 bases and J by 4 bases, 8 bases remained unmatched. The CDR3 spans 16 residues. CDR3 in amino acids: CASSQTGGAGTGELFF. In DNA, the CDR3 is TGTGCCAGTAGTCAAACAGGGGGCGCGGGCACCGGGGAGCTGTTTTTT.

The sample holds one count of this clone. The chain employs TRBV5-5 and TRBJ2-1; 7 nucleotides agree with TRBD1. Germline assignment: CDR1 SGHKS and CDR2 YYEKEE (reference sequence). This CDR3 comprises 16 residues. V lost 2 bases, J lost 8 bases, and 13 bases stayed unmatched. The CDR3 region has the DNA TGTGCCAGCAGCTTAGGGGCCGGGACAGCTTACCATGAGCAGTTCTTC. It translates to CASSLGAGTAYHEQFF. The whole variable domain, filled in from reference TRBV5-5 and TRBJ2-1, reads DAGVTQSPTHLIKTRGQQVTLRCSPISGHKSVSWYQQVLGQGPQFIFQYYEKEERGRGNFPDRFSARQFPNYSSELNVNALLLGDSALYLCASSLGAGTAYHEQFFGPGTRLTVL.

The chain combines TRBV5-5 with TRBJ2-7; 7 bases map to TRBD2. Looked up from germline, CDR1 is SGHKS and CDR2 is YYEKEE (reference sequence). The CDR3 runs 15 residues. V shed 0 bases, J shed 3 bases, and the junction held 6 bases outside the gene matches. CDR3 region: CASSLAGGRGYEQYF. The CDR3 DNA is TGTGCCAGCAGCTTGGCGGGCGGGAGAGGCTACGAGCAGTACTTC.

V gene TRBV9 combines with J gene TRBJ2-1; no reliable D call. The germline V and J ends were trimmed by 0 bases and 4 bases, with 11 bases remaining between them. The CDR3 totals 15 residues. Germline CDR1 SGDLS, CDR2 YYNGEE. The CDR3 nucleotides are TGTGCCAGCAGCGTAGAAAGCTTTACTTACAATGAGCAGTTCTTC. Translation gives CASSVESFTYNEQFF.

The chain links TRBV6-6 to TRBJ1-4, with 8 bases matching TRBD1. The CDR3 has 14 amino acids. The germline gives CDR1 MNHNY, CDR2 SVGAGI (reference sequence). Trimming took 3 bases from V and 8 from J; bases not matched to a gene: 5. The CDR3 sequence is CASSYRDRREKLFF. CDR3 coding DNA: TGTGCCAGCAGTTATCGGGACAGGAGGGAAAAACTGTTTTTT.

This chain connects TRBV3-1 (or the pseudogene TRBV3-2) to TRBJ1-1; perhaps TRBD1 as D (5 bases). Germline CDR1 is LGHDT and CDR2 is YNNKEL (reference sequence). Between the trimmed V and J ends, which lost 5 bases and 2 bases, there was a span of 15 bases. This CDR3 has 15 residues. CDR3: CASSSIRDSNTEAFF. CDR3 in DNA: TGTGCCAGCAGCTCCATACGGGACTCAAACACTGAAGCTTTCTTT.

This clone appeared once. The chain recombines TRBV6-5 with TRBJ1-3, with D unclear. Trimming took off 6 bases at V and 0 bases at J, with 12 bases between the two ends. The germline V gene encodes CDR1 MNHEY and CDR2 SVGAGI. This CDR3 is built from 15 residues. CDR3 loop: CASSPKDSSGNTIYF. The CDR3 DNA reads TGTGCCAGCAGCCCCAAGGACTCCTCTGGAAACACCATATATTTT.

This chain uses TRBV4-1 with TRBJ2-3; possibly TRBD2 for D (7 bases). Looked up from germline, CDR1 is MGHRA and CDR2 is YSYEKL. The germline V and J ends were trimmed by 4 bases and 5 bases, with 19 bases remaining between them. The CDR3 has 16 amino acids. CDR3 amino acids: CASSLRGGGAKDTQYF. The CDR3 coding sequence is TGCGCCAGCAGCCTTCGAGGAGGGGGGGCAAAAGATACGCAGTATTTT.